This is a list of T cell receptor beta chains from one sample in a study of regulatory T cells in long-lasting Graves disease. From the multiplex PCR reads, TCRdb called clonotypes with MiXCR, one entry per CDR3 protein. Of 400,000 to 500,000 distinct CDR3 sequences in the sample, about 16% were seen once. These sequences were also reported in another study, on T cells in Graves' hyperthyroidism and ophthalmopathy.

The sample in question was peripheral blood mononuclear cells (PBMCs), obtained at new diagnosis, from a patient treated with antithyroid drugs. All receptors come from a woman aged 30 to 39 with Graves disease. Each CDR3 is given with its conserved first and last residue. The D gene is left open where the match is weak. Clone size appears in some rows only: once, few, many, or a class for an expanded clone.

j_call,cdr3_length,d_call,v_call,clone_size,cdr3_nt,cdr3_aa
TRBJ1-2,16,.,TRBV27,few,TGTGCCAGCAGTTCTAGGGACTTTACTTCTAACTATGGCTACACCTTC,CASSSRDFTSNYGYTF
TRBJ1-1,12,.,TRBV6-9,.,TGTGCCAGCAGTTACTCCAGAGAACAAGCTTTCTTT,CASSYSREQAFF
TRBJ2-7,11,.,TRBV29-1,many,TGCAGCGTTGTTCGGCAGGGCGAGCAGTACTTC,CSVVRQGEQYF
TRBJ2-3,13,.,TRBV5-1,many,TGCGCCAGCAGCAGTAGGAACACAGATACGCAGTATTTT,CASSSRNTDTQYF
TRBJ2-1,12,TRBD2,TRBV10-3,.,TGTGCCATCAGGCTAGCGGGGGGTGAGCAGTTCTTC,CAIRLAGGEQFF
TRBJ1-1,11,.,TRBV30,many,TGTGCCTGGAAGTCGAACACTGAAGCTTTCTTT,CAWKSNTEAFF
TRBJ1-1,14,.,TRBV10-1,.,TGCGCCAGCAGTGAGGGGGGGCCTGCCACTGAAGCTTTCTTT,CASSEGGPATEAFF
TRBJ2-2,18,TRBD2,TRBV20-1,many,TGCAGTGCTAGAGATCTAAGCGGGAGAGATAGGAACACCGGGGAGCTGTTTTTT,CSARDLSGRDRNTGELFF
TRBJ2-6,16,TRBD1,TRBV3-1,few,TGTGCCAGCAGCAGTTTCACAGGGGCTGGGGCCAACGTCCTGACTTTC,CASSSFTGAGANVLTF
TRBJ2-1,16,TRBD1,TRBV6-4,few,TGTGCCAGACACTCACAGGGGGTAAGCTCCTACAATGAGCAGTTCTTC,CARHSQGVSSYNEQFF
TRBJ2-5,18,TRBD1,TRBV4-1,.,TGCGCCAGCAGCCAAAAGGTCCCAGGGGGCACAAAACAAGAGACCCAGTACTTC,CASSQKVPGGTKQETQYF
TRBJ2-7,12,.,TRBV5-8,few,TGTGCCAGCGTGGGTTACTCCTACGAGCAGTACTTC,CASVGYSYEQYF
TRBJ1-1,13,TRBD1,TRBV20-1,few,TGCAGTGCTGACCGGGACAGGGTTTCCAAAGCTTTCTTT,CSADRDRVSKAFF
TRBJ1-5,15,TRBD1,TRBV27,many,TGTGCCAGCAGTGACGGACAGGGAGGCAATCAGCCCCAGCATTTT,CASSDGQGGNQPQHF
TRBJ2-1,15,TRBD2,TRBV6-2/TRBV6-3,.,TGTGCCAGCAGTTATGGCGGGAGGGTATGGGATGAGCAGTTCTTC,CASSYGGRVWDEQFF